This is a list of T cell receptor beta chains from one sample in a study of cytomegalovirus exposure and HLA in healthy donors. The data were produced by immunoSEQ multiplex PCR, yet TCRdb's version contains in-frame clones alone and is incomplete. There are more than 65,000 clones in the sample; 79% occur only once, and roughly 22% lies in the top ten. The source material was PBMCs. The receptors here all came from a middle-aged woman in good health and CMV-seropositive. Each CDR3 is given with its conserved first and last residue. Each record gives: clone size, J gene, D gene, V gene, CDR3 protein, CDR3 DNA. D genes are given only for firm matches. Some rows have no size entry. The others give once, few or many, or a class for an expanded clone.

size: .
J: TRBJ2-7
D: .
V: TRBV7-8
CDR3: CASSLRAAKTYEQYF
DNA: TGTGCCAGCAGCTTAAGAGCGGCTAAGACCTACGAGCAGTACTTC

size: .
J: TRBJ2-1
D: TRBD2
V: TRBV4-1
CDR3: CASSQGLAGGPIEQFF
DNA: TGCGCCAGCAGCCAAGGACTAGCGGGAGGGCCCATCGAGCAGTTCTTC

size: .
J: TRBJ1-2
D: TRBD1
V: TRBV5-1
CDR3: CASSLLTGWDHGYTF
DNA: TGCGCCAGCAGCTTGTTGACAGGGTGGGATCACGGCTACACCTTC

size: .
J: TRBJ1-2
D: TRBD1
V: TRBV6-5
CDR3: CASSGIWDRDYGYTF
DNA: TGTGCCAGCAGTGGTATTTGGGACAGGGACTATGGCTACACCTTC

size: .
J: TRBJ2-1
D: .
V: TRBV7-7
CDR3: CASSLALSSEQFF
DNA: TGTGCCAGCAGCTTAGCGCTTTCTAGTGAGCAGTTCTTC

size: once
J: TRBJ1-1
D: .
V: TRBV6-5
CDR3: CASSYSGNGEAFF
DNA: TGTGCCAGCAGTTACTCCGGTAACGGTGAAGCTTTCTTT

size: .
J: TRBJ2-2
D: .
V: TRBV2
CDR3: CASMRGQPNTGELFF
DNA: TGTGCCAGCATGCGGGGGCAGCCGAACACCGGGGAGCTGTTTTTT

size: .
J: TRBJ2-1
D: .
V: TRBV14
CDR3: CASSQTQGGYNEQFF
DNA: TGTGCCAGCAGCCAGACTCAGGGGGGTTACAATGAGCAGTTCTTC

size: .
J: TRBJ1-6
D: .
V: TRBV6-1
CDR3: CASSEGTHSPLHF
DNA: TGTGCCAGCAGTGAAGGGACTCACTCACCCCTCCACTTT

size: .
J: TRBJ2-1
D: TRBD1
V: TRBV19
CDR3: CASSIDRGRGIWESSYNEQFF
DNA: TGTGCCAGTAGTATAGATCGAGGCAGGGGGATATGGGAGAGCTCCTACAATGAGCAGTTCTTC

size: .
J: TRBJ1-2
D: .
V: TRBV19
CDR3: CASSMGLLRGYTF
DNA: TGTGCCAGTAGTATGGGACTACTGAGGGGCTACACCTTC

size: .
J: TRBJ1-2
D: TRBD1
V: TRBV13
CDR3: CASSLAQQGVGYGYTF
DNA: TGTGCCAGCAGCTTAGCACAACAGGGGGTCGGGTATGGCTACACCTTC

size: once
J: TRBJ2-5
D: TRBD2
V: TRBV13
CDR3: CASSPRVAGSRETQYF
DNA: TGTGCCAGCAGCCCCAGGGTAGCGGGGAGCCGAGAGACCCAGTACTTC

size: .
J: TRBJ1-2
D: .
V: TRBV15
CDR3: CATSRDLDSSNYGYTF
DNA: TGTGCCACCAGCAGAGATCTGGACAGTTCTAACTATGGCTACACCTTC

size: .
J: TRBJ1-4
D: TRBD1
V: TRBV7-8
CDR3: CASSGGTVRNNEKLFF
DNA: TGTGCCAGCAGCGGGGGGACAGTTCGTAATAATGAAAAACTGTTTTTT

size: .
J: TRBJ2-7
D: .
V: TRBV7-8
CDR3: CASSPTSSYEQYF
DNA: TGTGCCAGCAGCCCGACAAGCTCCTACGAGCAGTACTTC

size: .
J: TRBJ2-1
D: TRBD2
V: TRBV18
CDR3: CASSPPLAGVSYNEQFF
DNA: TGTGCCAGCTCACCTCCACTAGCGGGAGTGTCCTACAATGAGCAGTTCTTC

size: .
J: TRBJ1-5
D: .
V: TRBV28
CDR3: CASAGAGQPQHF
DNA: TGTGCCAGCGCGGGGGCGGGTCAGCCCCAGCATTTT

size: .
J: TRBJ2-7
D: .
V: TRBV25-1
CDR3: CASSPPTGYNSYEQYF
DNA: TGTGCCAGCTCCCCTCCAACAGGGTACAACTCCTACGAGCAGTACTTC

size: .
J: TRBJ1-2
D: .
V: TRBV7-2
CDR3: CASSQDSNYGYTF
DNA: TGTGCCAGCAGCCAGGATAGTAACTATGGCTACACCTTC

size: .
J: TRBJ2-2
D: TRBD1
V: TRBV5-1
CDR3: CASSMGTGRTGELFF
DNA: TGCGCCAGCAGCATGGGGACAGGTCGGACCGGGGAGCTGTTTTTT

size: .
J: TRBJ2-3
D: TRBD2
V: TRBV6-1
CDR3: CASSELAGAGGSDTQYF
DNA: TGTGCCAGCAGTGAACTAGCGGGAGCGGGGGGCTCAGATACGCAGTATTTT

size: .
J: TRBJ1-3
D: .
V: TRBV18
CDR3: CASSPPGPRVGNTIYF
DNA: TGTGCCAGCTCACCACCTGGGCCCCGAGTAGGAAACACCATATATTTT

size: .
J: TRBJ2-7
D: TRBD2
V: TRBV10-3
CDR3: CAIRREASGRIEEQYF
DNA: TGTGCCATCAGGAGGGAGGCTAGCGGGCGCATAGAAGAGCAGTACTTC

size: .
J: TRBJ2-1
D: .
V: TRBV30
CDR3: CAWSWGGSYNEQFF
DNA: TGTGCCTGGAGCTGGGGCGGTTCCTACAATGAGCAGTTCTTC

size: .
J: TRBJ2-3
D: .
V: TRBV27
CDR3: CASSTTEGFTQYF
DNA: TGTGCCAGCAGCACTACGGAGGGATTTACGCAGTATTTT

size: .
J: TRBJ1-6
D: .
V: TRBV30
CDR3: CAWSPQDNSPLHF
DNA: TGTGCCTGGAGTCCGCAGGATAATTCACCCCTCCACTTT

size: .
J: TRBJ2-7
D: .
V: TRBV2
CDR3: CASNPGPYEQYF
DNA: TGTGCCAGCAACCCAGGGCCCTACGAGCAGTACTTC

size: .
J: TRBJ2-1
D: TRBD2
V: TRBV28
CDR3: CASTLRTSGKYNEQFF
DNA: TGTGCCAGCACATTAAGGACTAGCGGGAAATACAATGAGCAGTTCTTC

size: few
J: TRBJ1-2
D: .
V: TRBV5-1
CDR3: CASSFLLGQGYGYTF
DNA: TGCGCCAGCAGCTTTCTTTTGGGCCAGGGATATGGCTACACCTTC

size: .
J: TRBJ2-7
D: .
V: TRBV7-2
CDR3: CASSLTINYEQYF
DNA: TGTGCCAGCAGCTTAACTATCAATTACGAGCAGTACTTC

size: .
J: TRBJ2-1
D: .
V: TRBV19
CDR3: CASSIYEGYTNEQFF
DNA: TGTGCCAGTAGTATATACGAGGGATACACCAATGAGCAGTTCTTC

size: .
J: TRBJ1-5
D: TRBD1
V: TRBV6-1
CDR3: CASRGQGDPPQHF
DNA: TGTGCCAGCAGGGGACAGGGGGACCCGCCCCAGCATTTT

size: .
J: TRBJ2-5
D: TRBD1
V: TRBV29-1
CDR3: CSVRGQGSETQYF
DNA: TGCAGCGTCCGGGGACAGGGATCGGAGACCCAGTACTTC

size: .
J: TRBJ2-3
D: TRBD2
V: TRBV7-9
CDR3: CASSLGLAGGTDTQYF
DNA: TGTGCCAGCAGCTTAGGGCTAGCGGGAGGCACAGATACGCAGTATTTT

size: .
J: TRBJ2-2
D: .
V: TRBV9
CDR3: CASSGRGFGELFF
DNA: TGTGCCAGCAGCGGCCGGGGATTCGGGGAGCTGTTTTTT

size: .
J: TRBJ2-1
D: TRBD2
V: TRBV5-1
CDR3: CASKELAADNEQFF
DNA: TGCGCCAGCAAGGAGCTAGCGGCGGACAATGAGCAGTTCTTC

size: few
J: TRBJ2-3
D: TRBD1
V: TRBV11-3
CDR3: CASSPGQGADTQYF
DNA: TGTGCCAGCAGCCCCGGACAGGGTGCAGATACGCAGTATTTT

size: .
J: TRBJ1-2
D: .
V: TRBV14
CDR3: CASSQETGRGGYTF
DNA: TGTGCCAGCAGCCAAGAGACAGGACGGGGCGGCTACACCTTC

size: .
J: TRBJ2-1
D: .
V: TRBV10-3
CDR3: CAIRGSAAYNEQFF
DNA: TGTGCCATCAGGGGTTCTGCGGCCTACAATGAGCAGTTCTTC

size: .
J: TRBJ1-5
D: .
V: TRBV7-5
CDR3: CVRSSQVRLDREAQPQHF
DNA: TGTGTCAGAAGCTCCCAGGTTAGACTAGACAGGGAAGCTCAGCCCCAGCATTTT

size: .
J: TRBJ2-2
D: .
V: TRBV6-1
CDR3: CASIHLDTGELFF
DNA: TGTGCCAGCATCCACTTGGACACCGGGGAGCTGTTTTTT

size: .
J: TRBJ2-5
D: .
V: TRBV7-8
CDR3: CASSLIRSQETQYF
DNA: TGTGCCAGCAGCTTAATTCGCAGCCAAGAGACCCAGTACTTC

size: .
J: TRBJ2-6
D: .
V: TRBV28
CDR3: CASSFLFRTGANVLTF
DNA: TGTGCCAGCAGTTTTTTGTTCAGGACTGGGGCCAACGTCCTGACTTTC